This TCR beta chain was found in a study of identical twins. In TCRdb, the 5' RACE reads were re-called with MiXCR into one record per CDR3 protein. The sample holds 300,000 to 400,000 distinct CDR3 sequences, 9% to 15% seen once. CDR3 length equals 15 residues. The V segment lost 0 bases and the J segment 9 bases; nucleotides outside the gene matches: 6. Germline CDR1 and CDR2: MGHRA and YSYEKL. The same sample was also used in a study of yellow fever vaccine responses in identical twins.

Specimen: CD8+ T cells sorted from blood. The sequence derives from a woman aged 18-29 years in good health. V usage is TRBV4-1 and J usage is TRBJ2-1, with 9 nucleotides matching TRBD2. DNA of the CDR3: TGCGCCAGCAGCCAAGAAGCGGCGGGGGGGCGTGAGCAGTTCTTC. It codes for CASSQEAAGGREQFF.